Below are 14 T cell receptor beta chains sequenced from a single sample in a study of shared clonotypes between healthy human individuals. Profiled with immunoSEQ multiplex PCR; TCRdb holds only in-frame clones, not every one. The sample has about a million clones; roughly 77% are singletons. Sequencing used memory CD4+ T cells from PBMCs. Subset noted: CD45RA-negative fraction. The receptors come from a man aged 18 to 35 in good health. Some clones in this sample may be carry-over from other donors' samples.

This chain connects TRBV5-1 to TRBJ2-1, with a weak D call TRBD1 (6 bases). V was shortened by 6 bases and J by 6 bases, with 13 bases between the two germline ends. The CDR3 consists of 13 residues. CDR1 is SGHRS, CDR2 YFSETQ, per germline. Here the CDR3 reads CASNRDVRNEQFF. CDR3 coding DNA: TGCGCCAGCAACAGGGACGTCCGCAATGAGCAGTTCTTC.

Written as DNA, the CDR3 is TGTGCCAGCACCGATTGGGATGAGCAGTTCTTC. Translating it yields CASTDWDEQFF. The chain couples TRBV2 to TRBJ2-1; no reliable D call. Trimming pared 7 bases from V and 8 bases from J, leaving 9 bases between. CDR3 size: 11 residues. From germline, CDR1 is SNHLY and CDR2 FYNNEI.

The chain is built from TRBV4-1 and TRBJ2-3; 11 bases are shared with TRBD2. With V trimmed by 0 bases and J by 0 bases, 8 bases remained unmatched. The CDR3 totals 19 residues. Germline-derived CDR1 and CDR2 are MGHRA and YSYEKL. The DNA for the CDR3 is TGCGCCAGCAGCCAAGAATATACTAGCGGGAGAAAGAGCACAGATACGCAGTATTTT. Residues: CASSQEYTSGRKSTDTQYF.

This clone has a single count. The CDR3 protein is CASSMKTQLNEKLFF. The CDR3 DNA is TGTGCCAGCAGCATGAAGACCCAGCTTAATGAAAAACTGTTTTTT. J is TRBJ1-4 and V is TRBV5-4; D not certain. Trimming removed 4 bases from V and 4 bases from J, with 14 bases in between. The CDR3 length is 15 residues. The germline gives CDR1 SGHNT, CDR2 YYREEE (reference sequence).

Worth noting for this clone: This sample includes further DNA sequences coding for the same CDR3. CDR3 bases: TGTGCCAGCTCACCAAGCCTAGCGGGAGACAATGAGCAGTTCTTC. This encodes CASSPSLAGDNEQFF. This chain links TRBV18 with TRBJ2-1; TRBD2 matches 10 bases. Germline V CDR1 and CDR2: KGHSH, LQKENI. Trimming at V came to 2 bases and at J to 5 bases, leaving 3 bases not matched to a gene. The CDR3 is 15 amino acids.

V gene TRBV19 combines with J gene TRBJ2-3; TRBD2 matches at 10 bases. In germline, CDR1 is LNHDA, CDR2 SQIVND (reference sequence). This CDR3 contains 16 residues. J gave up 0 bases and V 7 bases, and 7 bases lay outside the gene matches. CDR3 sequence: CASTLGLALSTDTQYF. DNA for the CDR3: TGTGCCAGTACCTTGGGACTAGCGCTTAGCACAGATACGCAGTATTTT.

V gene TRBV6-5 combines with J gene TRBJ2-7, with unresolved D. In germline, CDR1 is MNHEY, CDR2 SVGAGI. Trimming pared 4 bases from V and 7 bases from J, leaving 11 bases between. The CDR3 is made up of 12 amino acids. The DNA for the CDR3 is TGTGCCAGCAGTTCCCTTCTTGGAGAGCAGTACTTC. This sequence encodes CASSSLLGEQYF.

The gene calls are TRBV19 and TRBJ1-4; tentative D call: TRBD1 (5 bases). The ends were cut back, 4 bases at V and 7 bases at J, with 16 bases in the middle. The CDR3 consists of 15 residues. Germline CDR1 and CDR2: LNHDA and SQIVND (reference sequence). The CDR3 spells CASSRSGVYGEKLFF. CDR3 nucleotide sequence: TGTGCCAGTAGTAGGTCGGGGGTTTACGGTGAAAAACTGTTTTTT.

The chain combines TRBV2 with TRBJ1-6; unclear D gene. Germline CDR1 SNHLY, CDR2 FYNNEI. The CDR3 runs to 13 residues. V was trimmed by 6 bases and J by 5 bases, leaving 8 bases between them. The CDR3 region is CASSLDHNSPLHF. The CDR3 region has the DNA TGTGCCAGCAGCTTGGACCATAATTCACCCCTCCACTTT.

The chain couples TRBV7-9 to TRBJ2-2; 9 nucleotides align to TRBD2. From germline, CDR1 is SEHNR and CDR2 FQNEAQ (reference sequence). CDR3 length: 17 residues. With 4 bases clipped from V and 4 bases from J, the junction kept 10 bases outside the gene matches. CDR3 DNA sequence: TGTGCCAGCAGCTCCTGGCTTAGCGGGAGTAGCACCGGGGAGCTGTTTTTT. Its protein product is CASSSWLSGSSTGELFF.

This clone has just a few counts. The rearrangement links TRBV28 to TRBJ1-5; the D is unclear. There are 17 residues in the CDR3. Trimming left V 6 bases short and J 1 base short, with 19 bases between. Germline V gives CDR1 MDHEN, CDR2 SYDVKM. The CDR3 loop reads CASSRKPPGQSNQPQHF. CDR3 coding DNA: TGTGCCAGCAGCCGAAAACCCCCGGGCCAGAGCAATCAGCCCCAGCATTTT.

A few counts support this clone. The CDR3 reads CASGLVPGGAGANVLTF. The CDR3 DNA sequence: TGTGCTAGTGGTTTGGTACCGGGCGGGGCTGGGGCCAACGTCCTGACTTTC. The rearrangement links TRBV12-5 to TRBJ2-6, with D possibly matching TRBD2 (6 bases). Trimming took off 0 bases at V and 2 bases at J, with 11 bases between the two ends. Germline loops: CDR1 LGHNT, CDR2 FRNRAP. The CDR3 contains 17 residues. The whole variable domain, filled in from reference TRBV12-5 and TRBJ2-6, reads DARVTQTPRHKVTEMGQEVTMRCQPILGHNTVFWYRQTMMQGLELLAYFRNRAPLDDSGMPKDRFSAEMPDATLATLKIQPSEPRDSAVYFCASGLVPGGAGANVLTFGAGSRLTVL.

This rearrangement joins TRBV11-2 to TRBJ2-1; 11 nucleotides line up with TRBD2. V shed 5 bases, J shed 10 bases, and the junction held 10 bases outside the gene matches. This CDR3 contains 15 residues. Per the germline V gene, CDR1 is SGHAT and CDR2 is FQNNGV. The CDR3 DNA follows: TGTGCCAGCAGCCCCGAAATAGCGGGAGGGCGGGAGCAGTTCTTC. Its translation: CASSPEIAGGREQFF.

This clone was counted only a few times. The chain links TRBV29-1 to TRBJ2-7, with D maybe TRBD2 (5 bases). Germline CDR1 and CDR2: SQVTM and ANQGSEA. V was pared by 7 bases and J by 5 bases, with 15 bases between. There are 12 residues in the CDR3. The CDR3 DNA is TGCAGCGCATGGACTGGGGAGCACGAGCAGTACTTC. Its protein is CSAWTGEHEQYF.